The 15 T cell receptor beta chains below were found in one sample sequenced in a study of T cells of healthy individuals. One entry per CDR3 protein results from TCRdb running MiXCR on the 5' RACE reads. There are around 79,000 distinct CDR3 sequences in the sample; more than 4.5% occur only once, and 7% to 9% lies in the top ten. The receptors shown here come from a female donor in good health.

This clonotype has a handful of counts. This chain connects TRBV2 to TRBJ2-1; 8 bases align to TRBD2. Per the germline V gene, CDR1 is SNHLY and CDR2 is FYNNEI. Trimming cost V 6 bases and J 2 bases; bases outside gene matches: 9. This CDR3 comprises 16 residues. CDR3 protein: CASSHEAGDAYNEQFF. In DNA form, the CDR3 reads TGTGCCAGCAGCCACGAAGCGGGAGACGCCTACAATGAGCAGTTCTTC.

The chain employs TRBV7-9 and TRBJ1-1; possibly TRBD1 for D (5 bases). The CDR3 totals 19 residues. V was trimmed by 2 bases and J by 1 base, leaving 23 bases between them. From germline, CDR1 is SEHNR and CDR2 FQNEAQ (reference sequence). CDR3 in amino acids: CASSLSQLILGTANTEAFF. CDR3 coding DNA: TGTGCCAGCAGCTTATCCCAACTTATCTTAGGGACGGCGAACACTGAAGCTTTCTTT.

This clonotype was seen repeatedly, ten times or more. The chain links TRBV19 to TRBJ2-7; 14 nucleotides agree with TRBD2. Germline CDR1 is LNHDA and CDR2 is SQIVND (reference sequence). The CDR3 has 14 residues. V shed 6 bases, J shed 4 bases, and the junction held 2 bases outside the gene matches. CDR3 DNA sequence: TGTGCCAGTAGCGGACTAGCGGGAGGTTACGAGCAGTACTTC. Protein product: CASSGLAGGYEQYF.

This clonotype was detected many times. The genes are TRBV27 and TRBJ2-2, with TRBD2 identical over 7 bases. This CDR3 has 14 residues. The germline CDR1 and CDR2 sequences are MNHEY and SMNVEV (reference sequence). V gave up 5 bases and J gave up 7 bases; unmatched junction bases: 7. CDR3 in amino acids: CASSMRGRGGELFF. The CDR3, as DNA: TGTGCCAGCAGTATGCGGGGGAGGGGCGGGGAGCTGTTTTTT.

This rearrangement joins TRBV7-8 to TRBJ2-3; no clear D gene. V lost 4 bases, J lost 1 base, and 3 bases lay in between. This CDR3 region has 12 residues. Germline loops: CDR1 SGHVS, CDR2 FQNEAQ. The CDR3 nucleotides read TGTGCCAGCAGCTCGGGCACAGATACGCAGTATTTT. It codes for CASSSGTDTQYF. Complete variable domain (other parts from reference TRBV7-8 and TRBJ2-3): GAGVSQSPRYKVAKRGQDVALRCDPISGHVSLFWYQQALGQGPEFLTYFQNEAQLDKSGLPSDRFFAERPEGSVSTLKIQRTQQEDSAVYLCASSSGTDTQYFGPGTRLTVL.

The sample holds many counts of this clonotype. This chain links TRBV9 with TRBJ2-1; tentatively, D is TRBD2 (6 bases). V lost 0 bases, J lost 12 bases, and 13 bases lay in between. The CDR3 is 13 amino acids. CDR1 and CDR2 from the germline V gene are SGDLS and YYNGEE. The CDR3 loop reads CASSVGQLAGQFF. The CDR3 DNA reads TGTGCCAGCAGCGTAGGCCAACTAGCTGGGCAGTTCTTC.

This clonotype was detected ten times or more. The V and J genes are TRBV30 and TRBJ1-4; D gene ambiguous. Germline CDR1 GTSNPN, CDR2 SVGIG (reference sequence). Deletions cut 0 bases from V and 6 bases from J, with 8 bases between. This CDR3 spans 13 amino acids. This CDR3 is CAWSVPGYEKLFF. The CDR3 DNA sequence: TGTGCCTGGAGTGTACCCGGATATGAAAAACTGTTTTTT.

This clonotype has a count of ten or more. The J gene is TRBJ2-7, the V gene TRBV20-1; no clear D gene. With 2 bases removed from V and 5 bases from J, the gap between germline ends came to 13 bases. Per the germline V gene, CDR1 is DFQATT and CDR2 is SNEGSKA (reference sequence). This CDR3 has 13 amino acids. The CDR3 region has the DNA TGCAGTGCTAGAAAGAGTTCGAGTGACGAGCAGTACTTC. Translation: CSARKSSSDEQYF.

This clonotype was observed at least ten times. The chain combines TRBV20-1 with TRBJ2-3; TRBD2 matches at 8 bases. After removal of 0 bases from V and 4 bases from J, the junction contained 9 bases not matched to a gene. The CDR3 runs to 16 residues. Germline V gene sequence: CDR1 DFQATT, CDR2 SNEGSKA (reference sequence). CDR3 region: CSAREGNGRAADTQYF. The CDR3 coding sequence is TGCAGTGCTAGAGAAGGTAACGGGAGGGCCGCAGATACGCAGTATTTT.

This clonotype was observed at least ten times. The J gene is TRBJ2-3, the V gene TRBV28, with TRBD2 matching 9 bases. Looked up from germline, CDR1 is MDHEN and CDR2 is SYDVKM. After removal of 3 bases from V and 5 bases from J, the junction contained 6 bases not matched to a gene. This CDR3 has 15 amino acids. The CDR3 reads CASSFRGRARDTQYF. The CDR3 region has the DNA TGTGCCAGCAGTTTCCGCGGGAGGGCCAGAGATACGCAGTATTTT.

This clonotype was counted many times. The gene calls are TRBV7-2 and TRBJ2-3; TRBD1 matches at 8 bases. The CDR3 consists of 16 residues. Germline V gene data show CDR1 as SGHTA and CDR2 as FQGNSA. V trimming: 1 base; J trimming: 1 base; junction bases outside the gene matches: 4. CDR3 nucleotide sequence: TGTGCCAGCAGCTTAGAGGCAGGGGGCGGCACAGATACGCAGTATTTT. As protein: CASSLEAGGGTDTQYF.

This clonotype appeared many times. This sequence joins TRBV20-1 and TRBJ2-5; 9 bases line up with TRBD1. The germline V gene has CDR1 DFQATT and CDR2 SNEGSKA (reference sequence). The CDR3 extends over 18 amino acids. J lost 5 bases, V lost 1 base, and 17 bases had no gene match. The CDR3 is CSARGRGGDRVFPETQYF. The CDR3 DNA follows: TGCAGTGCTAGAGGGAGAGGTGGGGACAGGGTCTTTCCGGAGACCCAGTACTTC.

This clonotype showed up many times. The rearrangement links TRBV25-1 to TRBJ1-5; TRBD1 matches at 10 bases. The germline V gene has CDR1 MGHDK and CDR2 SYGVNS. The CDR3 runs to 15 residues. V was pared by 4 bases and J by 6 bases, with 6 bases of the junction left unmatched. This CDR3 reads CASSATGGLGQPQHF. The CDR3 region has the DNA TGTGCCAGCAGTGCGACAGGGGGCCTGGGTCAGCCCCAGCATTTT.

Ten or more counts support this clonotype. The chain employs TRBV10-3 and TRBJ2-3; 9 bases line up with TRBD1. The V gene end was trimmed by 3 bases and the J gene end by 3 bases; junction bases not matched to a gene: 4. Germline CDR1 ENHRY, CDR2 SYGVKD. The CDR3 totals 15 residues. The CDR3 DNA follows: TGTGCCATCAGTGACGGGGACAGGGATACAGATACGCAGTATTTT. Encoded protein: CAISDGDRDTDTQYF.

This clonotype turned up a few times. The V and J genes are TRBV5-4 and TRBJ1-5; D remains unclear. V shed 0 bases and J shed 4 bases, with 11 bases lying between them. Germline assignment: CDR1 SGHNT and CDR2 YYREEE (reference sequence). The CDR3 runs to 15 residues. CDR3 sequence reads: CASSLGTSANQPQHF. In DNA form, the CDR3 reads TGTGCCAGCAGCTTGGGGACTTCGGCAAATCAGCCCCAGCATTTT.